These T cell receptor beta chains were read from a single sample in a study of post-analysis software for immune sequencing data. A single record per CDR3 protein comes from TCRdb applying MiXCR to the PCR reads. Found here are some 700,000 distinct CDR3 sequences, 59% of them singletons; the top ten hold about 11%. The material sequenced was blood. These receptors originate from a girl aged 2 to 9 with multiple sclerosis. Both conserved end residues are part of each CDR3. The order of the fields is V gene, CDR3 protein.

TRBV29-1,CSVESRDSGANVLTF
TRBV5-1,CASSLASLADEQFF
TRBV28,CASSLGPEELFF
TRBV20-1,CSARDRDQPQHF
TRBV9,CASSVGGQYEQYF
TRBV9,CASSVGSGFTEAFF
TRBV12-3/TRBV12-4,CASSLGGGQFF
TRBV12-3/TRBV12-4,CASSSTTGTGGGTEAFF
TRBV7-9,CASSLLGGDGYTF
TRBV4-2,CASSQPGQVNYGYTF
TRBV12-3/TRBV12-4,CASKASNQPQHF
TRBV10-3,CAIGGQAPDGYTF
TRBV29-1,CSVLSGEGRKLFF
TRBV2,CASSSEGAAYEQYF
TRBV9,CASSAQEGAETQYF
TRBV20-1,CSARDGYNEQFF
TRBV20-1,CSARDVAGQGAGEQFF
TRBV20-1,CSARDAGPSPNYGYTF
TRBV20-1,CSAFREGEETQYF
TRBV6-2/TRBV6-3,CASSSLGQSYEQYF
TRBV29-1,CSVVGGRGGGSTEAFF
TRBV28,CASSLGRDGRNEQFF
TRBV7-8,CASSYKESSYNEQFF
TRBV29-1,CSGLTGQNTEAFF
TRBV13,CASSQRGTRETQYF
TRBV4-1,CASSHLAGGGINEQFF
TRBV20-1,CSGQGGLGETQYF
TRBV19,CASSTAGGPYEQYF
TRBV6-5,CASSYSSPMYNEQFF
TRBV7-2,CASSPRRGQGEQYF
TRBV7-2,CASSSLPGTSGRPSYEQYF
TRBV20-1,CSAREILAGEGNEQFF
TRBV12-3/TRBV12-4,CASNRGAGNTIYF
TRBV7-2,CASSLDQGETEAFF
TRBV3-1,CASSPYERDYEQYF
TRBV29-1,CSVAGGVTEAFF
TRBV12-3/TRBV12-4,CASSLGYTDTQYF
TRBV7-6,CASSFSEGQETQYF
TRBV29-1,CSVALQGSAFF
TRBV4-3,CASSQGVVLPSYNSPLHF
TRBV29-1,CSVEGQLAGLSSYNEQFF
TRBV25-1,CASSEGPGTDPISGYGYTF
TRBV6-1,CASSEYLGDPYEQYF
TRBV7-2,CASSTQRGEKLFF
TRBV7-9,CASSLADRFNYGYTF
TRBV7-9,CASSNGQGSYEQYF
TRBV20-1,CSARIPGQGSDTQYF
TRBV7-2,CASSLVRSSYNSPLHF
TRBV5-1,CASSLGVMNTGELFF
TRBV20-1,CSAAIWASGDQETQYF
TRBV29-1,CSVTTQMNTEAFF
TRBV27,CASSPIQGSLNQPQHF
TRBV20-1,CSARSAGSNQPQHF
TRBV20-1,CSARSPSGMSTDTQYF
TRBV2,CASSEGGAADTQYF